The 8 T cell receptor beta chains presented below share a single source sample, sequenced in a study of blood T cell repertoires in COVID-19. Some clones are missing from TCRdb's copy, which holds only in-frame ones; the method was immunoSEQ multiplex PCR. The repertoire holds 200,000 to 250,000 clones, with around nine tenths as singletons. The sample was peripheral blood. Source of these receptors: a woman aged 55 to 70 with acute or convalescent COVID-19.

V and J are TRBV6-2 or TRBV6-3 and TRBJ1-1; 9 nucleotides line up with TRBD1. This CDR3 is built from 13 residues. The V gene's germline CDR1 is MNHEY and CDR2 SVGEGT. The V and J ends lost 5 bases and 5 bases, in that order; junction bases with no gene match: 3. The CDR3 loop is CASSGTGRTEAFF. The CDR3 DNA sequence: TGTGCCAGCAGTGGGACAGGGAGGACTGAAGCTTTCTTT.

The rearrangement links TRBV5-1 to TRBJ2-1, with 13 bases aligning to TRBD2. The CDR3 is 19 residues long. V dropped 0 bases and J dropped 7; count of bases not matched to a gene: 13. Per germline, CDR1 SGHRS and CDR2 YFSETQ. CDR3: CASSLEPVTSGRAMNEQFF. The CDR3 region has the DNA TGCGCCAGCAGCTTGGAGCCCGTCACTAGCGGGAGGGCCATGAATGAGCAGTTCTTC.

This chain joins TRBV28 and TRBJ2-6; 9 nucleotides agree with TRBD1. J was trimmed by 3 bases and V by 1 base; bases with no gene match: 13. Germline V gene lookup returns CDR1 MDHEN and CDR2 SYDVKM. The CDR3 covers 20 residues. CDR3 residues: CASSLSRSRTGESGANVLTF. The CDR3, as DNA: TGTGCCAGCAGTTTATCCCGGTCGAGGACAGGGGAAAGTGGGGCCAACGTCCTGACTTTC.

The chain couples TRBV3-1 (or the pseudogene TRBV3-2) to TRBJ1-5, with D possibly being TRBD1 (5 bases). V dropped 4 bases and J dropped 7 bases, with 14 bases sitting between them. CDR3 size: 14 residues. CDR1 and CDR2 from the germline V gene are LGHDT and YNNKEL (reference sequence). The CDR3 sequence is CASSLGPPDQPQHF. Here the CDR3 DNA reads TGTGCCAGCAGCCTGGGGCCTCCGGACCAGCCCCAGCATTTT.

The V call is TRBV6-1, the J call TRBJ2-7; D possibly corresponds to TRBD2 (5 bases). Germline CDR1 and CDR2: MNHNS and SASEGT. Trimming stripped 1 base from V and 2 bases from J, with 15 bases between. The CDR3 covers 16 residues. DNA for the CDR3: TGTGCCAGCAGTGAAGAGAGCGGCGCTGGCCCCTACGAGCAGTACTTC. This translates into CASSEESGAGPYEQYF.

To note about this clone: The same CDR3 also results from other DNA sequences found in this sample. The J gene is TRBJ2-1, the V gene TRBV28; TRBD2 matches 12 bases. The germline gives CDR1 MDHEN, CDR2 SYDVKM. The CDR3 extends over 15 amino acids. J lost 10 bases, V lost 4 bases, and 8 bases had no gene match. This chain's CDR3 is CASSSRTSGIGEQFF. CDR3 sequence (DNA): TGTGCCAGCAGTTCTCGGACTAGCGGGATAGGCGAGCAGTTCTTC.

V and J are TRBV27 and TRBJ1-1, with D maybe TRBD1 (6 bases). The CDR3 is made up of 20 amino acids. The germline CDR1 and CDR2 sequences are MNHEY and SMNVEV (reference sequence). Trimming cost V 1 base and J 4 bases, with 28 bases left between them. The CDR3 region is CASSLFYGPGINKGGTEAFF. The CDR3 DNA reads as TGTGCCAGCAGTTTATTTTATGGGCCAGGAATAAACAAAGGGGGCACTGAAGCTTTCTTT.

This clone was seen once. This sequence joins TRBV18 and TRBJ2-4; D not resolved. Germline V CDR1 and CDR2: KGHSH, LQKENI. The CDR3 is 13 amino acids. The V gene lost 6 bases and the J gene lost 9 bases, with 15 bases spanning the gap. The CDR3 sequence is CASSPQVNSIQYF. The CDR3 DNA sequence: TGTGCCAGCTCCCCGCAGGTAAATAGCATTCAGTACTTC. The full variable domain, completed using reference TRBV18 and TRBJ2-4, is NAGVMQNPRHLVRRRGQEARLRCSPMKGHSHVYWYRQLPEEGLKFMVYLQKENIIDESGMPKERFSAEFPKEGPSILRIQQVVRGDSAAYFCASSPQVNSIQYFGAGTRLSVL.